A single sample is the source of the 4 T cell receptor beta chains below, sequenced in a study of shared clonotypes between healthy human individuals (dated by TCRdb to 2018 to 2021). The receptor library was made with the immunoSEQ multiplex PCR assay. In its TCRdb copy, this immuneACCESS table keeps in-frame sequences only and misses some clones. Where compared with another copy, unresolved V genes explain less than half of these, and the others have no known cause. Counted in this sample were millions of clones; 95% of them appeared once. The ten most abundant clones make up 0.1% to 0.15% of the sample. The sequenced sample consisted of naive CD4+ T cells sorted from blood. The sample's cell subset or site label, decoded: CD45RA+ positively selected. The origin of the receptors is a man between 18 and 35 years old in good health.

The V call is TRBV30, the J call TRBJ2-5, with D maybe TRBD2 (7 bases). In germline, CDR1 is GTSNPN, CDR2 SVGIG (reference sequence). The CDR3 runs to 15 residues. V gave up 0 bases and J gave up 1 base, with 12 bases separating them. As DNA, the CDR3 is TGTGCCTGGAGTGTAGGGGCGGGGGCCCAAGAGACCCAGTACTTC. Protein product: CAWSVGAGAQETQYF.

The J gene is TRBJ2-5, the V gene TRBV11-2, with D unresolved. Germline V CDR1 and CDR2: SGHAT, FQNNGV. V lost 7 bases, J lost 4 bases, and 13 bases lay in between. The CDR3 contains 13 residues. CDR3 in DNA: TGTGCCAGCACCCCCCGCAAGGGAGAGACCCAGTACTTC. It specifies CASTPRKGETQYF.

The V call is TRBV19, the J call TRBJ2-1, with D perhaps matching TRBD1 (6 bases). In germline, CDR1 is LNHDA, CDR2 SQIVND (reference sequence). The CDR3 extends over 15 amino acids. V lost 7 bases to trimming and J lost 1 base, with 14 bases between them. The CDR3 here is CASKTTGLSYNEQFF. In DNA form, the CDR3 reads TGTGCCAGTAAAACTACAGGGCTATCCTACAATGAGCAGTTCTTC.

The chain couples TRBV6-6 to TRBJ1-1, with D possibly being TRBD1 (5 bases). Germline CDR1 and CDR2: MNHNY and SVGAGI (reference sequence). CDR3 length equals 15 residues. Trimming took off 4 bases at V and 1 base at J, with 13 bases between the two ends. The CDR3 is CASSSPAGSNTEAFF. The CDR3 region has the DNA TGTGCCAGCAGTTCCCCTGCAGGGTCGAACACTGAAGCTTTCTTT.